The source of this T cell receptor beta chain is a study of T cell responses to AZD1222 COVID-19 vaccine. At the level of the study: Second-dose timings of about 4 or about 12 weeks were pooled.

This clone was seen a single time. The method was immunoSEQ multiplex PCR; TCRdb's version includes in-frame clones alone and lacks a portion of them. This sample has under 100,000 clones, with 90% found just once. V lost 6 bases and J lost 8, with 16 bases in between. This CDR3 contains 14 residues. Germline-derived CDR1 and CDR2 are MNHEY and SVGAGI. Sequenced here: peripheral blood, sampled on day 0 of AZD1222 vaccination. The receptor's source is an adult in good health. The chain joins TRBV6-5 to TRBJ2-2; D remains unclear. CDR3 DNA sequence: TGTGCCAGCAGCGCCTTCGGTGGGTGGGGGGAGCTGTTTTTT. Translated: CASSAFGGWGELFF.